Listed here are 28 T cell receptor beta chains from one sample, sequenced in a study of cytomegalovirus exposure and HLA in healthy donors. It was with 60 Vbeta and 13 Jbeta primers that the PCR ran. Generated by immunoSEQ multiplex PCR, the TCRdb table keeps only in-frame clones and is missing some. The table has roughly 160,000 clones, approximately 84% seen once. The sequencing input was PBMCs. All receptors derive from a boy younger than 10 in good health and CMV-seronegative.

The chain carries TRBV2 and TRBJ2-1; 13 bases map to TRBD2. Unmatched junction bases numbered 4, after V lost 5 bases and J lost 6 bases. Germline assignment: CDR1 SNHLY and CDR2 FYNNEI. CDR3 size: 15 residues. DNA of the CDR3: TGTGCCAGCAGTTACGGACTAGCGGGAGCCAATGAGCAGTTCTTC. As protein: CASSYGLAGANEQFF.

V and J are TRBV6-1 and TRBJ1-1; maybe TRBD1 (5 bases). This CDR3 contains 13 residues. Per germline, CDR1 MNHNS and CDR2 SASEGT. V was shortened by 8 bases and J by 0 bases, with 10 bases between the two germline ends. CDR3 DNA sequence: TGTGCCAGCCCGACAGCCTTGAACACTGAAGCTTTCTTT. It codes for CASPTALNTEAFF.

The chain recombines TRBV28 with TRBJ1-5; TRBD1 matches 7 bases. This CDR3 is built from 15 residues. Germline CDR1 and CDR2: MDHEN and SYDVKM. The V and J ends lost 6 bases and 5 bases, in that order; junction bases with no gene match: 10. The CDR3 region is CASRTPRQGHQPQHF. The CDR3 DNA is TGTGCCAGCAGAACGCCGCGACAGGGCCATCAGCCCCAGCATTTT.

The chain links TRBV10-3 to TRBJ1-4; D perhaps matches TRBD1 (6 bases). Trimming removed 0 bases at V and 6 bases at J, with 11 bases between. The CDR3 extends over 15 amino acids. Germline V gene data show CDR1 as ENHRY and CDR2 as SYGVKD. CDR3 sequence: CAISESRGGDEKLFF. The CDR3 DNA sequence: TGTGCCATCAGTGAGTCGAGGGGGGGCGATGAAAAACTGTTTTTT.

The chain recombines TRBV13 with TRBJ1-1, with 7 bases fitting TRBD1. Per germline, CDR1 PRHDT and CDR2 FYEKMQ (reference sequence). This CDR3 spans 12 amino acids. The J segment lost 6 bases and the V segment lost 5 bases, leaving 3 bases of the junction unmatched. The CDR3 region has the DNA TGTGCCAGCAGCCCGGGGACAGCTGAAGCTTTCTTT. As protein: CASSPGTAEAFF.

The chain employs TRBV6-6 and TRBJ2-2; D is undetermined. CDR1 is MNHNY and CDR2 is SVGAGI in the germline V gene (reference sequence). V was shortened by 6 bases and J by 1 base, with 9 bases between the two germline ends. The CDR3 loop spans 14 amino acids. This chain's CDR3 is CASSTDWNTGELFF. The CDR3 nucleotides read TGTGCCAGCAGCACTGACTGGAACACCGGGGAGCTGTTTTTT.

The chain recombines TRBV7-7 with TRBJ2-2; D is undetermined. This CDR3 contains 12 residues. The V gene's germline CDR1 is SSHAT and CDR2 FNYEAQ (reference sequence). Trimming took off 10 bases at V and 4 bases at J, with 10 bases between the two ends. The CDR3, as DNA: TGTGCCATCGCGGTGACCACCGGGGAGCTGTTTTTT. Amino acids: CAIAVTTGELFF.

The rearrangement uses TRBV28 and TRBJ2-5; maybe TRBD2 (6 bases). Trimming removed 5 bases from V and 3 bases from J, with 25 bases in between. CDR3 length: 18 residues. The germline CDR1 and CDR2 sequences are MDHEN and SYDVKM. The chain's CDR3 is CASSPDRREVPEKETQYF. The CDR3, as DNA: TGTGCCAGCAGTCCTGACAGAAGGGAGGTCCCCGAAAAAGAGACCCAGTACTTC.

The gene calls are TRBV7-6 and TRBJ1-3; D ambiguous. The V gene's germline CDR1 is SGHVS and CDR2 FNYEAQ. This CDR3 region has 13 residues. V lost 3 bases and J lost 0, with 3 bases in between. CDR3 in DNA: TGTGCCAGCAGCTTGGCCTCTGGAAACACCATATATTTT. Translated, it gives CASSLASGNTIYF.

This clone was counted a few times. The gene calls are TRBV29-1 and TRBJ2-3; TRBD1 matches 9 bases. This CDR3 is 14 amino acids long. CDR1 SQVTM and CDR2 ANQGSEA come from the germline V gene. The trim removed 7 bases at V and 5 bases at J, leaving 10 bases unmatched. CDR3 amino acids: CSGEQGAEGDTQYF. The CDR3, as DNA: TGCAGCGGCGAACAGGGGGCGGAAGGAGATACGCAGTATTTT.

The chain couples TRBV27 to TRBJ2-7; D call uncertain. This CDR3 is built from 12 residues. Germline V lookup: CDR1 MNHEY, CDR2 SMNVEV (reference sequence). V was shortened by 6 bases and J by 7 bases, with 13 bases between the two germline ends. The CDR3 nucleotides read TGTGCCAGCAGCCCTCCCCTGAGGGAGCAGTACTTC. Its translation: CASSPPLREQYF.

V is TRBV7-3 and J is TRBJ1-4; D not resolved. CDR3 length: 19 residues. The germline V gene encodes CDR1 SGHTA and CDR2 FQGTGA. The germline V and J ends were trimmed by 1 base and 4 bases, with 22 bases remaining between them. The CDR3 loop reads CASSLIENGSSEINEKLFF. In DNA, the CDR3 is TGTGCCAGCAGCTTAATTGAAAATGGCAGTAGCGAAATTAATGAAAAACTGTTTTTT.

This chain links TRBV9 with TRBJ2-6, with D tentatively TRBD1 (5 bases). Trimming took off 4 bases at V and 1 base at J, with 9 bases between the two ends. Germline V CDR1 and CDR2: SGDLS, YYNGEE. CDR3 length: 15 amino acids. The DNA for the CDR3 is TGTGCCAGCAGCAACAGGAATTCTGGGGCCAACGTCCTGACTTTC. This sequence encodes CASSNRNSGANVLTF.

The J gene is TRBJ1-2, the V gene TRBV6-1; D may be TRBD1 (6 bases). Germline V gives CDR1 MNHNS, CDR2 SASEGT. The CDR3 spans 16 residues. V lost 2 bases and J 3 bases, leaving 16 bases between the germline ends. CDR3 nucleotide sequence: TGTGCCAGCAGTGAAATTGGGCCAGGGGAAGACTATGGCTACACCTTC. Protein product: CASSEIGPGEDYGYTF.

The table lists this clone with a few counts. CDR3 DNA: TGTGCCAGCTCACCACCCGGACAGGGGGCGATCAATGAGCAGTTCTTC. Translation: CASSPPGQGAINEQFF. This chain uses TRBV18 with TRBJ2-1; TRBD1 agrees at 11 bases. CDR3 length: 16 amino acids. The germline V gene encodes CDR1 KGHSH and CDR2 LQKENI. V was pared by 0 bases and J by 6 bases, with 4 bases of the junction left unmatched.

The chain recombines TRBV5-1 with TRBJ2-1, with a weak D call TRBD2 (6 bases). The CDR3 covers 17 residues. The germline gives CDR1 SGHRS, CDR2 YFSETQ. The V end was cut by 0 bases, the J end by 4 bases, with 17 bases between. Here the CDR3 reads CASSLAGLGSGYNEQFF. CDR3 bases: TGCGCCAGCAGCTTGGCCGGGCTCGGGAGTGGGTACAATGAGCAGTTCTTC.

This clone showed up just once. This chain uses TRBV7-9 with TRBJ1-2; D remains unclear. The germline V and J ends were trimmed by 2 bases and 0 bases, with 13 bases remaining between them. The CDR3 extends over 16 amino acids. The germline V gene has CDR1 SEHNR and CDR2 FQNEAQ (reference sequence). The CDR3, as DNA: TGTGCCAGCAGCTTAACGGTCCAGGCCTCTAACTATGGCTACACCTTC. This codes for CASSLTVQASNYGYTF.

This clone was counted a few times. The V call is TRBV4-1, the J call TRBJ2-5; D may be TRBD1 (6 bases). Trimming took 1 base from V and 2 from J, leaving 14 bases between them. From germline, CDR1 is MGHRA and CDR2 YSYEKL. CDR3 size: 16 residues. CDR3 sequence (DNA): TGCGCCAGCAGCCAAGGGGGCAGGGGTTCACAAGAGACCCAGTACTTC. This sequence encodes CASSQGGRGSQETQYF.

The rearrangement links TRBV28 to TRBJ1-5, with 9 bases fitting TRBD1. CDR3 size: 15 residues. Germline CDR1 MDHEN, CDR2 SYDVKM. Unmatched junction bases numbered 9, after V lost 5 bases and J lost 7 bases. CDR3 amino acids: CASSLGDRVGQPQHF. CDR3 nucleotide sequence: TGTGCCAGCAGTCTAGGGGACAGGGTGGGACAGCCCCAGCATTTT.

V gene TRBV11-2 combines with J gene TRBJ2-7; 9 bases line up with TRBD1. This CDR3 is 15 amino acids long. V shed 4 bases, J shed 3 bases, and the junction held 7 bases outside the gene matches. Germline-derived CDR1 and CDR2 are SGHAT and FQNNGV. The CDR3 here is CASSSVGTGNYEQYF. The CDR3, as DNA: TGTGCCAGCAGCTCAGTAGGGACAGGGAACTACGAGCAGTACTTC.

The chain joins TRBV5-4 to TRBJ2-3; the match to TRBD1 covers 7 bases. The V and J ends lost 1 base and 3 bases, in that order; junction bases with no gene match: 5. This CDR3 has 15 amino acids. Germline V lookup: CDR1 SGHNT, CDR2 YYREEE (reference sequence). The CDR3 DNA reads as TGTGCCAGCAGCTTGAGGGGGCAGCGGACAGATACGCAGTATTTT. It specifies CASSLRGQRTDTQYF. Using reference TRBV5-4 and TRBJ2-3 for the parts outside the CDR3, the full variable domain is ETGVTQSPTHLIKTRGQQVTLRCSSQSGHNTVSWYQQALGQGPQFIFQYYREEENGRGNFPPRFSGLQFPNYSSELNVNALELDDSALYLCASSLRGQRTDTQYFGPGTRLTVL.

The rearrangement uses TRBV19 and TRBJ2-7; the D is unclear. CDR3 length: 14 residues. Trimming pared 3 bases from V and 8 bases from J, leaving 17 bases between. CDR1 is LNHDA, CDR2 SQIVND, per germline (reference sequence). CDR3 region: CASSMGPFWVKQYF. CDR3 nucleotide sequence: TGTGCCAGTAGTATGGGCCCTTTTTGGGTTAAGCAGTACTTC.

This clone occurred a few times. The chain is built from TRBV10-3 and TRBJ2-7; 10 nucleotides match TRBD2. From germline, CDR1 is ENHRY and CDR2 SYGVKD. The CDR3 has 15 residues. After removal of 8 bases from V and 2 bases from J, the junction contained 9 bases not matched to a gene. The CDR3: CAIGEEAGGPYEQYF. The CDR3 DNA sequence: TGTGCCATCGGGGAGGAAGCGGGAGGGCCCTACGAGCAGTACTTC.

The chain combines TRBV7-9 with TRBJ1-1; maybe TRBD1 (5 bases). V lost 1 base and J 3 bases, leaving 9 bases between the germline ends. Germline V gene sequence: CDR1 SEHNR, CDR2 FQNEAQ (reference sequence). The CDR3 length is 14 residues. The CDR3 DNA is TGTGCCAGCAGCTTAGTGCAGGGATACACTGAAGCTTTCTTT. Its protein is CASSLVQGYTEAFF. Complete variable domain (other parts from reference TRBV7-9 and TRBJ1-1): DTGVSQNPRHKITKRGQNVTFRCDPISEHNRLYWYRQTLGQGPEFLTYFQNEAQLEKSRLLSDRFSAERPKGSFSTLEIQRTEQGDSAMYLCASSLVQGYTEAFFGQGTRLTVV.

This clone was seen more than once but under ten times. V gene TRBV5-4 combines with J gene TRBJ2-1, with TRBD1 matching 8 bases. The germline V gene encodes CDR1 SGHNT and CDR2 YYREEE (reference sequence). Losses at the gene ends were 4 bases for V and 1 base for J; bases not matched to a gene: 4. There are 15 residues in the CDR3. The CDR3, as DNA: TGTGCCAGCAGCAACGGACAGGGTTCCTACAATGAGCAGTTCTTC. Protein product: CASSNGQGSYNEQFF.

J is TRBJ1-1 and V is TRBV9, with 10 bases fitting TRBD1. The germline gives CDR1 SGDLS, CDR2 YYNGEE. The CDR3 extends over 17 amino acids. V lost 0 bases, J lost 2 bases, and 7 bases stayed unmatched. CDR3: CASSVAGQGPFNTEAFF. The DNA of the CDR3 is TGTGCCAGCAGCGTAGCGGGACAGGGGCCCTTTAACACTGAAGCTTTCTTT.

J is TRBJ2-7 and V is TRBV10-3; D not certain. This CDR3 is 11 amino acids long. The germline V gene has CDR1 ENHRY and CDR2 SYGVKD. The V end lost 2 bases, the J end lost 6 bases, and 5 bases lay between the germline ends. The CDR3 here is CAISEALEQYF. The CDR3 nucleotides read TGTGCCATCAGTGAGGCACTCGAGCAGTACTTC.

This rearrangement joins TRBV9 to TRBJ2-3; 7 nucleotides match TRBD2. V gave up 0 bases and J gave up 3 bases; unmatched junction bases: 10. Germline CDR1 is SGDLS and CDR2 is YYNGEE. The CDR3 has 17 amino acids. The DNA for the CDR3 is TGTGCCAGCAGCGTAGCTGTATTTGGGGGGGGAACAGATACGCAGTATTTT. Translation gives CASSVAVFGGGTDTQYF.